This TCR beta chain was captured by sequencing in a study of identical twins. The study, taken as a whole, reports: Whereas memory repertoires showed no such difference, abundant cord blood beta clonotypes carried fewer insertions.

Note on this clonotype: Its specificity is not known.

Every donor was a healthy Caucasian. Deletions cut 5 bases from V and 5 bases from J, with 9 bases between. Per the germline V gene, CDR1 is SGHTA and CDR2 is FQGNSA. The CDR3 is 12 amino acids. Unique molecular identifiers were present on the cDNA, which also gained a universal primer site by template switching. TCRdb reprocessed the 5' RACE reads with MiXCR, giving one entry per CDR3 protein. The sample has 200,000 to 250,000 distinct CDR3 sequences, about 12% seen once. Another study also made use of these data, one on yellow fever vaccine responses in identical twins.

Specimen: memory (CD45RO+) T cells sorted from blood. V is TRBV7-2 and J is TRBJ2-5; no definite D call. The TCR was taken from a woman younger than 35 in good health. In nucleotides, the CDR3 is TGTGCCAGCAGCCGCGCCAGGGAGACCCAGTACTTC. It yields the protein CASSRARETQYF.